The 15 T cell receptor beta chains presented below share a single source sample, sequenced in a study of T-cell reconstitution after alpha-beta-depleted transplantation in children. Unique molecular identifiers were built into the TCRbeta library. TCRdb re-called the PCR reads with MiXCR, one entry per CDR3 protein. The sample carries about 230,000 distinct CDR3 sequences, approximately 12% recorded once. The material was PBMCs from the stem cell graft donor, obtained from the stem cell graft. These receptors were collected from a human donor who donated a stem cell graft to a child with acute lymphoblastic leukemia.

This clonotype was observed at least ten times. The genes are TRBV5-6 and TRBJ2-1; D not certain. Germline loops: CDR1 SGHDT, CDR2 YYEEEE. Trimming took off 4 bases at V and 4 bases at J, with 15 bases between the two ends. The CDR3 is 15 amino acids. The DNA for the CDR3 is TGTGCCAGCAGCCCGCCGGAAGGATTTTACAATGAGCAGTTCTTC. Protein: CASSPPEGFYNEQFF.

This clonotype has a count of ten or more. The DNA of the CDR3 is TGTGCCAGCAGTTCCCCGTTTGAGGGGAATTCACCCCTCCACTTT. Translated: CASSSPFEGNSPLHF. This sequence joins TRBV6-5 and TRBJ1-6; tentatively, D is TRBD1 (5 bases). Trimming took off 4 bases at V and 7 bases at J, with 14 bases between the two ends. Germline V CDR1 and CDR2: MNHEY, SVGAGI. CDR3 length: 15 amino acids.

The chain couples TRBV27 to TRBJ2-7; 11 positions agree with TRBD2. Looked up from germline, CDR1 is MNHEY and CDR2 is SMNVEV (reference sequence). The CDR3 consists of 14 residues. V was pared by 6 bases and J by 6 bases, with 7 bases of the junction left unmatched. The CDR3 loop is CASRSGTSGTEQYF. In DNA form, the CDR3 reads TGTGCCAGCAGATCCGGGACTAGCGGTACCGAGCAGTACTTC.

This clonotype was seen many times. The J gene is TRBJ1-6, the V gene TRBV7-2, with TRBD1 identical over 8 bases. After removal of 4 bases from V and 7 bases from J, the junction contained 9 bases not matched to a gene. This CDR3 is 16 amino acids long. The germline CDR1 and CDR2 sequences are SGHTA and FQGNSA. The CDR3 bases are TGTGCCAGCAGCTCAGGACAGGGACCTTTCAATTCACCCCTCCACTTT. Translated, it gives CASSSGQGPFNSPLHF.

This clonotype was seen ten or more times. The rearrangement joins TRBV6-2 or TRBV6-3 to TRBJ1-1; 9 bases are shared with TRBD1. CDR1 and CDR2 (germline): MNHEY, SVGEGT. The V and J ends lost 1 base and 3 bases, in that order; junction bases with no gene match: 3. The CDR3 covers 15 residues. DNA of the CDR3: TGTGCCAGCAGTTACTGGGGACAGGGCGACACTGAAGCTTTCTTT. Its translation: CASSYWGQGDTEAFF.

This clonotype was recorded once. This chain connects TRBV5-5 to TRBJ1-5; D is unclear. V lost 4 bases to trimming and J lost 5 bases, with 13 bases between them. Germline-derived CDR1 and CDR2 are SGHKS and YYEKEE (reference sequence). The CDR3 length is 14 residues. The CDR3 coding sequence is TGTGCCAGCAGCCATTTCCCGGGATATCAGCCCCAGCATTTT. Protein: CASSHFPGYQPQHF.

This clonotype was counted at least ten times. Relative to the germline gene, one junction end is altered; a read error may explain this. The chain combines TRBV7-9 with TRBJ1-6; 8 positions match TRBD1. The CDR3 has 14 amino acids. The V gene's germline CDR1 is SEHNR and CDR2 FQNEAQ (reference sequence). Written as DNA, the CDR3 is TGTGCCAGCAGTTTAGGACAGGGTGGTTCACCCCTCCACTTT. It translates to CASSLGQGGSPLHF.

This clonotype was recorded at least ten times. This chain's CDR3 is CASSPPLQGQTYNEQFF. CDR3 bases: TGTGCCAGCTCACCACCACTTCAGGGGCAAACCTACAATGAGCAGTTCTTC. This chain connects TRBV18 to TRBJ2-1; perhaps TRBD1 as D (6 bases). The CDR3 length is 17 residues. Germline CDR1 is KGHSH and CDR2 is LQKENI. Trimming took off 0 bases at V and 2 bases at J, with 14 bases between the two ends. The whole variable domain, filled in from reference TRBV18 and TRBJ2-1, reads NAGVMQNPRHLVRRRGQEARLRCSPMKGHSHVYWYRQLPEEGLKFMVYLQKENIIDESGMPKERFSAEFPKEGPSILRIQQVVRGDSAAYFCASSPPLQGQTYNEQFFGPGTRLTVL.

This clonotype has ten or more counts. The chain is built from TRBV20-1 and TRBJ2-3; 7 bases fit TRBD1. Per the germline V gene, CDR1 is DFQATT and CDR2 is SNEGSKA (reference sequence). The CDR3 covers 14 residues. The trim removed 2 bases at V and 2 bases at J, leaving 4 bases unmatched. The CDR3 loop reads CSARRQGYTDTQYF. CDR3 in DNA: TGCAGTGCTAGACGACAGGGCTACACAGATACGCAGTATTTT.

At least ten counts were recorded for this clonotype. The chain has TRBV25-1 and TRBJ2-3, with unresolved D. Germline CDR1 reads MGHDK; CDR2 reads SYGVNS. V was pared by 3 bases and J by 2 bases, with 9 bases between. CDR3 size: 14 residues. Here the CDR3 reads CASSDEAHTDTQYF. CDR3 DNA: TGTGCCAGCAGTGATGAAGCCCACACAGATACGCAGTATTTT.

The sample holds many counts of this clonotype. The V gene is TRBV4-3, the J gene TRBJ2-2; 8 positions match TRBD1. Germline loops: CDR1 LGHNA, CDR2 YSLEER. CDR3 length equals 14 residues. The junction had 6 bases not matched to a gene; V was cut back by 5 bases and J by 7 bases. This chain's CDR3 is CASSRDRFSGELFF. For the CDR3, the DNA is TGCGCCAGCAGCAGGGACAGGTTTAGCGGGGAGCTGTTTTTT.

Concerning this clonotype: Being one base from a much bigger clone, this may be a read error. This CDR3 is missing its conserved last phenylalanine or tryptophan, likely due to a read error. This chain links TRBV28 with TRBJ2-7, with 9 bases fitting TRBD1. The CDR3 is 14 amino acids. Germline CDR1 MDHEN, CDR2 SYDVKM. Losses at the gene ends were 5 bases for V and 2 bases for J; bases not matched to a gene: 4. This CDR3 reads CASSRQGGTYEQYY. The DNA for the CDR3 is TGTGCCAGCAGTCGACAGGGGGGGACCTACGAGCAGTACTAC.

In this sample, this clonotype turned up many times. This chain uses TRBV9 with TRBJ2-1; no clear D gene. V lost 4 bases and J lost 4, with 9 bases in between. Germline V lookup: CDR1 SGDLS, CDR2 YYNGEE. The CDR3 runs to 13 residues. CDR3 region: CASSRAEYNEQFF. CDR3 DNA sequence: TGTGCCAGCAGCCGGGCCGAATACAATGAGCAGTTCTTC. Combining the CDR3 with reference TRBV9 and TRBJ2-1 gives the whole variable domain DSGVTQTPKHLITATGQRVTLRCSPRSGDLSVYWYQQSLDQGLQFLIQYYNGEERAKGNILERFSAQQFPDLHSELNLSSLELGDSALYFCASSRAEYNEQFFGPGTRLTVL.

The rearrangement joins TRBV10-1 to TRBJ1-5, with 7 bases fitting TRBD1. There are 14 residues in the CDR3. J lost 7 bases, V lost 7 bases, and 10 bases had no gene match. Per germline, CDR1 WNHNN and CDR2 SYGVQD (reference sequence). For the CDR3, the DNA is TGCGCCAGCATTCCTGACAGGGCGGGCCAGCCCCAGCATTTT. Translated, it gives CASIPDRAGQPQHF.

Regarding this clonotype: A much larger clonotype is one base distant, so this may be a read error. The chain combines TRBV12-3 or TRBV12-4 with TRBJ2-3, with 14 bases matching TRBD2. V was clipped by 7 bases and J by 2 bases; unmatched bases: 11. There are 18 residues in the CDR3. CDR3 in DNA: TGTGCCAGCACTAGCGGACTAGCGGGAGGCGATAACACAGATACGCAGTATTTT. Amino acid sequence: CASTSGLAGGDNTDTQYF.